The T cell receptor (beta chain) described here comes from a study of T cell responses to AZD1222 COVID-19 vaccine. The data were produced by immunoSEQ multiplex PCR, yet TCRdb's version contains in-frame clones alone and is incomplete. The table records 150,000 to 180,000 clones, more than 75% of them present only once. Sequencing used peripheral blood, obtained 28 days after the second AZD1222 dose. The sequence derives from an adult who received the AZD1222 COVID-19 vaccine.

This chain's CDR3 is CASSTSGIPNIQYF. CDR3 DNA sequence: TGTGCCAGCAGCACTAGCGGGATACCAAACATTCAGTACTTC. The chain joins TRBV7-9 to TRBJ2-4; TRBD2 matches 10 bases. Per the germline V gene, CDR1 is SEHNR and CDR2 is FQNEAQ (reference sequence). CDR3 length: 14 amino acids. V shed 5 bases and J 6 bases; nucleotides not matched to a gene: 4.